This T cell receptor (beta chain) was identified during a study of CD8+ T cells in alopecia areata. cDNA serving as the sequencing template came from extracted, reverse transcribed RNA. Produced via immunoSEQ multiplex PCR; TCRdb's table is partial and in-frame only. The table lists more than 110,000 clones, roughly four fifths of them singletons. CDR3 length: 15 amino acids. V was pared by 0 bases and J by 4 bases, with 13 bases between. Germline V gives CDR1 SGDLS, CDR2 YYNGEE. This sample's treatment: oral pan-JAK inhibitor, 5-10 mg twice daily. V is TRBV9 and J is TRBJ1-2; D unclear. This specimen consisted of CD8+ T cells sorted from blood, obtained at week 4, from a patient treated with tofacitinib. This TCR derives from a human donor with alopecia areata. The CDR3 sequence: CASSVAPETIYGYTF. CDR3 in DNA: TGTGCCAGCAGCGTAGCCCCGGAGACGATCTATGGCTACACCTTC.